The present entry profiles one TCR beta chain with its context. Antigen: not known. The PCR employed 60 Vbeta primers together with 13 Jbeta primers. The table came from immunoSEQ multiplex PCR; TCRdb's copy has only in-frame clones and leaves some out. The listing records fewer than 150,000 clones. The data were taken from a study of cytomegalovirus exposure and HLA in healthy donors. For the study at large: A data release that came early held approximately 85 million unique TCRs from HLA-typed donors. Study results and limitations: Within an earlier analysis, most TCR beta V segments proved productive either about 87% or about 30% of the time. Accurate prediction of most subjects' HLA-A and HLA-B alleles from TCR beta sequences was reported. A later analysis linked a missense DCLRE1C variant to TCR beta V- and J-gene trimming.

This CDR3 has 14 amino acids. Trimming pared 3 bases from V and 4 bases from J, leaving 10 bases between. Looked up from germline, CDR1 is SEHNR and CDR2 is FQNEAQ (reference sequence). Sample: PBMCs. The receptor was derived from a man between 18 and 29 years old in good health and CMV-seronegative. This chain joins TRBV7-9 and TRBJ1-5; D gene ambiguous. CDR3 DNA sequence: TGTGCCAGCAGCTTGGCGGGCCTGAATCAGCCCCAGCATTTT. Translating it yields CASSLAGLNQPQHF.